This T cell receptor (beta chain) was observed in a study of cytomegalovirus exposure and HLA in healthy donors. The germline V gene encodes CDR1 SNHLY and CDR2 FYNNEI. V gave up 3 bases and J gave up 0 bases, with 13 bases separating them. There are 16 residues in the CDR3. Amplification used 60 Vbeta primers and 13 Jbeta primers. Clones were sequenced by immunoSEQ multiplex PCR, and TCRdb holds only the in-frame ones, with some missing. The listing contains approximately 120,000 clones. The sequence was obtained from a man aged 35-49 years in good health and CMV-seronegative. The V call is TRBV2, the J call TRBJ2-3; D perhaps matches TRBD2 (6 bases). The sample comprised PBMCs. DNA of the CDR3: TGTGCCAGCAGTGATTCCTTGGGGGGAAGCACAGATACGCAGTATTTT. It encodes CASSDSLGGSTDTQYF. The whole variable domain, remainder taken from reference TRBV2 and TRBJ2-3, is EPEVTQTPSHQVTQMGQEVILRCVPISNHLYFYWYRQILGQKVEFLVSFYNNEISEKSEIFDDQFSVERPDGSNFTLKIRSTKLEDSAMYFCASSDSLGGSTDTQYFGPGTRLTVL.